This is a list of T cell receptor beta chains from one sample in a study of blood T cell repertoires in COVID-19. The protocol was immunoSEQ multiplex PCR, while the TCRdb copy is restricted to in-frame clones and leaves out a portion. This table has 130,000 or so clones, approximately 90% appearing once. The sequenced material came from peripheral blood. These receptors originate from a man aged 45-65 years with active or convalescent COVID-19. Each CDR3 is given with its conserved first and last residue. Fields, in order: CDR3 protein, CDR3 DNA, D gene, V gene, J gene, clone size. The D gene is left open where the match is weak. Where a row states a size, it is once, few, many or the class of an expanded clone; other rows omit it.

CDR3 protein: CASSFLPIDRGAFF
CDR3 DNA: TGTGCCAGCAGCTTCCTACCTATTGACAGGGGAGCTTTCTTT
D gene: TRBD1
V gene: TRBV7-2
J gene: TRBJ1-1
clone size: NA

CDR3 protein: CASSMWAEQETQYF
CDR3 DNA: TGTGCCAGTAGTATGTGGGCCGAACAAGAGACCCAGTACTTC
D gene: NA
V gene: TRBV19
J gene: TRBJ2-5
clone size: NA

CDR3 protein: CSVVFDRGADTQYF
CDR3 DNA: TGCAGCGTTGTTTTCGACAGGGGGGCAGATACGCAGTATTTT
D gene: TRBD1
V gene: TRBV29-1
J gene: TRBJ2-3
clone size: NA

CDR3 protein: CASSLGVAGEQFF
CDR3 DNA: TGTGCCAGCAGCTTGGGCGTGGCGGGAGAGCAGTTCTTC
D gene: NA
V gene: TRBV5-5
J gene: TRBJ2-1
clone size: NA

CDR3 protein: CASSEMRGPGELFF
CDR3 DNA: TGTGCCAGCAGTGAAATGAGGGGGCCGGGGGAGCTGTTTTTT
D gene: TRBD1
V gene: TRBV6-1
J gene: TRBJ2-2
clone size: NA

CDR3 protein: CASTALSGQGAREQYF
CDR3 DNA: TGCGCCAGCACCGCCCTTTCGGGACAGGGGGCCAGGGAGCAGTACTTC
D gene: TRBD1
V gene: TRBV10-2
J gene: TRBJ2-7
clone size: NA

CDR3 protein: CASRDGTVNSPLHF
CDR3 DNA: TGTGCCAGCAGGGACGGGACAGTTAATTCACCCCTCCACTTT
D gene: TRBD1
V gene: TRBV7-2
J gene: TRBJ1-6
clone size: NA

CDR3 protein: CASSQGEVTQYF
CDR3 DNA: TGCGCCAGCTCCCAAGGAGAGGTTACGCAGTATTTT
D gene: NA
V gene: TRBV10-1
J gene: TRBJ2-3
clone size: NA

CDR3 protein: CASSYFTGNIITEAFF
CDR3 DNA: TGTGCCAGCAGTTACTTCACAGGGAACATTATAACTGAAGCTTTCTTT
D gene: NA
V gene: TRBV6-5
J gene: TRBJ1-1
clone size: NA

CDR3 protein: CASSFIGTVNQPQHF
CDR3 DNA: TGTGCCAGCAGCTTTATTGGGACTGTTAATCAGCCCCAGCATTTT
D gene: NA
V gene: TRBV7-2
J gene: TRBJ1-5
clone size: NA

CDR3 protein: CASSPRTGSSYEQYF
CDR3 DNA: TGTGCCAGCAGTCCCCGGACAGGGAGCTCCTACGAGCAGTACTTC
D gene: TRBD1
V gene: TRBV27
J gene: TRBJ2-7
clone size: NA

CDR3 protein: CASSLRGAGYGYTF
CDR3 DNA: TGTGCCAGCAGTTTACGGGGGGCGGGCTATGGCTACACCTTC
D gene: NA
V gene: TRBV27
J gene: TRBJ1-2
clone size: once

CDR3 protein: CASSLPQGPTYEQYF
CDR3 DNA: TGTGCCAGCAGCTTACCCCAGGGGCCTACCTACGAGCAGTACTTC
D gene: NA
V gene: TRBV7-8
J gene: TRBJ2-7
clone size: NA

CDR3 protein: CATSDPRTTGFGNEQFF
CDR3 DNA: TGTGCCACCAGTGATCCTCGAACGACAGGGTTTGGCAATGAGCAGTTCTTC
D gene: TRBD1
V gene: TRBV24-1
J gene: TRBJ2-1
clone size: NA

CDR3 protein: CASSFGTGVNSPLHF
CDR3 DNA: TGCGCCAGCAGCTTCGGGACAGGGGTGAATTCACCCCTCCACTTT
D gene: TRBD1
V gene: TRBV5-1
J gene: TRBJ1-6
clone size: NA

CDR3 protein: CASSQNPGGAGEKLFF
CDR3 DNA: TGTGCCAGCAGCCAAAATCCAGGGGGCGCAGGTGAAAAACTGTTTTTT
D gene: TRBD1
V gene: TRBV3-1/TRBV3-2
J gene: TRBJ1-4
clone size: NA

CDR3 protein: CASSQGSRGYTF
CDR3 DNA: TGTGCCAGCAGCCAGGGCAGTCGAGGCTACACCTTC
D gene: NA
V gene: TRBV3-1/TRBV3-2
J gene: TRBJ1-2
clone size: NA

CDR3 protein: CASSQPRGGGYGQETQYF
CDR3 DNA: TGTGCCAGCAGCCAACCTAGGGGAGGGGGTTATGGGCAAGAGACCCAGTACTTC
D gene: NA
V gene: TRBV4-2
J gene: TRBJ2-5
clone size: NA

CDR3 protein: CASSYRDSRTDTQYF
CDR3 DNA: TGTGCCAGCAGCTATCGGGACAGCCGCACAGATACGCAGTATTTT
D gene: TRBD1
V gene: TRBV13
J gene: TRBJ2-3
clone size: NA

CDR3 protein: CASSRTGGSYEQYF
CDR3 DNA: TGTGCCAGCTCCAGGACAGGGGGCTCCTACGAGCAGTACTTC
D gene: TRBD1
V gene: TRBV18
J gene: TRBJ2-7
clone size: few

CDR3 protein: CASSQNLGAGDQPQHF
CDR3 DNA: TGCGCCAGCAGCCAAAATTTGGGCGCCGGGGATCAGCCCCAGCATTTT
D gene: NA
V gene: TRBV4-1
J gene: TRBJ1-5
clone size: NA

CDR3 protein: CASSYSRGEKLFF
CDR3 DNA: TGTGCCAGCAGTTACAGCCGTGGTGAAAAACTGTTTTTT
D gene: NA
V gene: TRBV6-5
J gene: TRBJ1-4
clone size: NA

CDR3 protein: CASSQVLAGGNIKQYF
CDR3 DNA: TGTGCCAGCAGCCAAGTCCTTGCAGGGGGCAATATCAAGCAGTACTTC
D gene: TRBD1
V gene: TRBV4-2
J gene: TRBJ2-7
clone size: few

CDR3 protein: CASRSPHRGTEAFF
CDR3 DNA: TGTGCCAGCAGATCGCCCCACCGGGGCACTGAAGCTTTCTTT
D gene: NA
V gene: TRBV6-5
J gene: TRBJ1-1
clone size: NA

CDR3 protein: CASRSPGTLTEQYF
CDR3 DNA: TGTGCCAGCAGGAGTCCAGGGACTTTAACCGAGCAGTACTTC
D gene: NA
V gene: TRBV28
J gene: TRBJ2-7
clone size: NA

CDR3 protein: CSVFPSSQNNEQFF
CDR3 DNA: TGCAGCGTTTTCCCTAGTTCTCAAAACAATGAGCAGTTCTTC
D gene: NA
V gene: TRBV29-1
J gene: TRBJ2-1
clone size: NA

CDR3 protein: CARSVEGQATSNYGYTF
CDR3 DNA: TGTGCCAGAAGCGTTGAGGGACAGGCTACCTCTAACTATGGCTACACCTTC
D gene: TRBD1
V gene: TRBV5-3
J gene: TRBJ1-2
clone size: once

CDR3 protein: CASSLSRENEQFF
CDR3 DNA: TGCGCCAGCAGCTTGTCCCGAGAGAATGAGCAGTTCTTC
D gene: NA
V gene: TRBV5-1
J gene: TRBJ2-1
clone size: NA

CDR3 protein: CASSLDPAGGLGEKLFF
CDR3 DNA: TGCGCCAGCAGCCTCGACCCGGCAGGGGGCTTGGGTGAAAAACTGTTTTTT
D gene: TRBD1
V gene: TRBV4-1
J gene: TRBJ1-4
clone size: once

CDR3 protein: CASSLDFLAIDEQFF
CDR3 DNA: TGTGCCAGCAGCTTAGACTTTCTAGCGATCGATGAGCAGTTCTTC
D gene: NA
V gene: TRBV7-7
J gene: TRBJ2-1
clone size: NA

CDR3 protein: CASSLRPISAATVATNEKLFF
CDR3 DNA: TGCGCCAGCAGCTTGCGGCCCATATCGGCAGCGACAGTGGCAACTAATGAAAAACTGTTTTTT
D gene: NA
V gene: TRBV5-1
J gene: TRBJ1-4
clone size: NA

CDR3 protein: CASSLRDGGVYSNQPQHF
CDR3 DNA: TGTGCCAGCAGCCTCCGGGACGGAGGGGTTTATAGCAATCAGCCCCAGCATTTT
D gene: NA
V gene: TRBV7-2
J gene: TRBJ1-5
clone size: once

CDR3 protein: CASSIDLRTSGDGTGELFF
CDR3 DNA: TGTGCCAGCAGCATCGACTTACGGACTAGCGGGGACGGTACCGGGGAGCTGTTTTTT
D gene: TRBD2
V gene: TRBV5-6
J gene: TRBJ2-2
clone size: once

CDR3 protein: CASSSGTSFEQYF
CDR3 DNA: TGTGCCAGCAGTTCCGGGACTAGCTTCGAGCAGTACTTC
D gene: TRBD2
V gene: TRBV6-2/TRBV6-3
J gene: TRBJ2-7
clone size: NA

CDR3 protein: CSVEDLRTSGRARTDTQYF
CDR3 DNA: TGCAGCGTTGAAGATCTTCGGACTAGCGGGAGGGCGAGAACAGATACGCAGTATTTT
D gene: TRBD2
V gene: TRBV29-1
J gene: TRBJ2-3
clone size: NA

CDR3 protein: CASSYYRLLGGQETQYF
CDR3 DNA: TGTGCCAGCAGTTACTATCGACTGCTGGGGGGGCAAGAGACCCAGTACTTC
D gene: TRBD2
V gene: TRBV6-2/TRBV6-3
J gene: TRBJ2-5
clone size: NA

CDR3 protein: CASSTGTSGSYEQYF
CDR3 DNA: TGCGCCAGCAGCACAGGGACTAGCGGGAGCTACGAGCAGTACTTC
D gene: TRBD2
V gene: TRBV5-1
J gene: TRBJ2-7
clone size: few

CDR3 protein: CASSSDGLNGNQPQHF
CDR3 DNA: TGTGCCAGCTCATCAGACGGACTCAATGGCAATCAGCCCCAGCATTTT
D gene: NA
V gene: TRBV18
J gene: TRBJ1-5
clone size: NA

CDR3 protein: CASSPTGLTYEQYF
CDR3 DNA: TGTGCCAGTAGTCCGACAGGGCTCACCTACGAGCAGTACTTC
D gene: TRBD1
V gene: TRBV19
J gene: TRBJ2-7
clone size: NA

CDR3 protein: CASAQGIDNSPLHF
CDR3 DNA: TGCGCCAGTGCACAGGGAATTGATAATTCACCCCTCCACTTT
D gene: NA
V gene: TRBV5-1
J gene: TRBJ1-6
clone size: NA

CDR3 protein: CASSQDWTGNSPLHF
CDR3 DNA: TGTGCCAGCAGCCAAGATTGGACAGGAAATTCACCCCTCCACTTT
D gene: TRBD1
V gene: TRBV4-2
J gene: TRBJ1-6
clone size: NA

CDR3 protein: CATSRDLVGGASNEQFF
CDR3 DNA: TGTGCCACCAGCAGAGATTTGGTCGGGGGGGCGTCCAATGAGCAGTTCTTC
D gene: TRBD2
V gene: TRBV15
J gene: TRBJ2-1
clone size: NA

CDR3 protein: CASSEWRDGEQYF
CDR3 DNA: TGTGCCAGCTCCGAATGGAGGGATGGAGAGCAGTACTTC
D gene: NA
V gene: TRBV7-2
J gene: TRBJ2-7
clone size: NA

CDR3 protein: CATSRVSQEQETQYF
CDR3 DNA: TGTGCCACCAGCAGAGTTTCGCAGGAACAAGAGACCCAGTACTTC
D gene: NA
V gene: TRBV15
J gene: TRBJ2-5
clone size: few

CDR3 protein: CASSVDVLGGYGYTF
CDR3 DNA: TGTGCCAGCAGCGTAGATGTCTTGGGGGGATATGGCTACACCTTC
D gene: NA
V gene: TRBV9
J gene: TRBJ1-2
clone size: NA

CDR3 protein: CASSPVTGDYGYTF
CDR3 DNA: TGTGCCAGCAGCCCCGTGACAGGGGACTATGGCTACACCTTC
D gene: TRBD1
V gene: TRBV5-4
J gene: TRBJ1-2
clone size: NA

CDR3 protein: CASSQEGGPYNEQFF
CDR3 DNA: TGCGCCAGCAGCCAAGAAGGGGGCCCCTACAATGAGCAGTTCTTC
D gene: TRBD1
V gene: TRBV4-1
J gene: TRBJ2-1
clone size: NA

CDR3 protein: CASSRSGQETQYF
CDR3 DNA: TGTGCCAGCAGCCGTAGCGGCCAAGAGACCCAGTACTTC
D gene: NA
V gene: TRBV5-4
J gene: TRBJ2-5
clone size: NA

CDR3 protein: CAWSAGSQGAPFDPNTIYF
CDR3 DNA: TGTGCCTGGAGTGCAGGGAGCCAGGGGGCCCCTTTTGACCCAAACACCATATATTTT
D gene: TRBD1
V gene: TRBV30
J gene: TRBJ1-3
clone size: NA

CDR3 protein: CAGDLGDSAYEQYF
CDR3 DNA: TGTGCCGGCGACCTTGGGGACAGTGCCTACGAGCAGTACTTC
D gene: NA
V gene: TRBV21-1
J gene: TRBJ2-7
clone size: NA